The TCR beta chain under discussion was sequenced for a study of blood T cell repertoires in COVID-19. Looking at the study overall: Sites in the United States, Italy and Spain provided acute and convalescent COVID-19 samples. PBMCs, B-cell-depleted T cells, or T cells were the source of the cDNA or gDNA that made up the material.

CDR3 size: 14 residues. Germline CDR1 reads SNHLY; CDR2 reads FYNNEI. With 7 bases clipped from V and 10 bases from J, the junction kept 10 bases outside the gene matches. Study processing details: The assay estimated nucleated cells by amplifying reference gene primers. Sequencing used immunoSEQ multiplex PCR; TCRdb keeps in-frame clones, though not all of them. Clone size and the V and J calls come from that table; the DNA yielded D and trimming. The data hold about 360,000 clones, with approximately 86% observed a single time. The chain is built from TRBV2 and TRBJ1-6; 7 bases are a match to TRBD1. The specimen sequenced was peripheral blood. The sequence was obtained from a human donor in a cohort sampled during active COVID-19. CDR3 bases: TGTGCCAGCACTCGGAACAGGGGAAACTCACCCCTCCACTTT. Its protein product is CASTRNRGNSPLHF. Drawing the rest from reference TRBV2 and TRBJ1-6, the complete variable domain is EPEVTQTPSHQVTQMGQEVILRCVPISNHLYFYWYRQILGQKVEFLVSFYNNEISEKSEIFDDQFSVERPDGSNFTLKIRSTKLEDSAMYFCASTRNRGNSPLHFGNGTRLTVT.